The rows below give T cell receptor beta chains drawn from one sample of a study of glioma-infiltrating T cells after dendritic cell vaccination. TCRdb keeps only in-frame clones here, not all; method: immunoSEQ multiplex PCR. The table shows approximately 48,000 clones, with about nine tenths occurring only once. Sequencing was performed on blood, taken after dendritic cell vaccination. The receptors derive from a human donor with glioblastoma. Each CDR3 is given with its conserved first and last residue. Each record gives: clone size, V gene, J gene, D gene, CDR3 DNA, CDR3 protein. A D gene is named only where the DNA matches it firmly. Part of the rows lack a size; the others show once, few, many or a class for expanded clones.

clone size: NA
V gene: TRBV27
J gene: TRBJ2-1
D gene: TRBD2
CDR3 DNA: TGTGCCAGCAGTCTCACCGTCGGGAGGCGGGAATACAATGAGCAGTTCTTC
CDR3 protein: CASSLTVGRREYNEQFF

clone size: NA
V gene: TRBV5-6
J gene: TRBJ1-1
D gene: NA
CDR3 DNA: TGTGCCAGCAGCCTCCACGGGGGGGCTGGCACTGAAGCTTTCTTT
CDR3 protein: CASSLHGGAGTEAFF

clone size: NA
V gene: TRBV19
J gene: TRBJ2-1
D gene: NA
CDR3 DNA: TGTGCCAGTAGCCCCCCTAGCACGTCCTACAATGAGCAGTTCTTC
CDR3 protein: CASSPPSTSYNEQFF

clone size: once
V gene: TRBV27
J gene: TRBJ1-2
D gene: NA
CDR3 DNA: TGTGCCAGCTCCCGGACACAATCAGCTAACTATGGCTACACCTTC
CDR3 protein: CASSRTQSANYGYTF

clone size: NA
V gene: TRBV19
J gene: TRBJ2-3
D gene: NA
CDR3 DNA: TGTGCCAGCGGACCTCGCACCGGGAACACAGATACGCAGTATTTT
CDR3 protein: CASGPRTGNTDTQYF

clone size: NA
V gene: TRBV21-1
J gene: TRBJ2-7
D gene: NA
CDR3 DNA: TGTGCCAGCAGCAAAGCGGGACCGGGACTAGCGGCAATCAGCGGGGAGCAGTACTTC
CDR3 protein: CASSKAGPGLAAISGEQYF

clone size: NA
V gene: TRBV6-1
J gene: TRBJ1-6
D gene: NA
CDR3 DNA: TGTGCCAGCAGTGAAGGTTCCTTACTGTGGAATTCACCCCTCCACTTT
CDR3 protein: CASSEGSLLWNSPLHF

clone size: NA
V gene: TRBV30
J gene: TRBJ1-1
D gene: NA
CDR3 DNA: TGTGCCCGCGGGGAGGGAAACACTGAAGCTTTCTTT
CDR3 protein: CARGEGNTEAFF

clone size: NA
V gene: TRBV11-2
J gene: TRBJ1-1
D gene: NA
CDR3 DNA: TGTGCCAGCAGCTTAGGAGGGATTGGAGCTTTCTTT
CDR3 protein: CASSLGGIGAFF

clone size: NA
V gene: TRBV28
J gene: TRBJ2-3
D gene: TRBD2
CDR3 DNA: TGTGCCAGCAGTTTAATCCCCACTAGCGGGAGAAGGGCAGATACGCAGTATTTT
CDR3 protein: CASSLIPTSGRRADTQYF

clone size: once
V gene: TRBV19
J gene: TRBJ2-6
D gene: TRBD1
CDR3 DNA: TGTGCCAGTAGGGGACAGGGGTTCGGGGCCAACGTCCTGACTTTC
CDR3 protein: CASRGQGFGANVLTF

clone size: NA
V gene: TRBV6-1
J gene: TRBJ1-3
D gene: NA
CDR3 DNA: TGTGCCAGCAGTGACGACAGAACTGGAAACACCATATATTTT
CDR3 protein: CASSDDRTGNTIYF

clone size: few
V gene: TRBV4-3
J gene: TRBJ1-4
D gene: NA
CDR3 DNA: TGCGCCAGCAGCCAAGATCGCGGGGGTTCTAATGAAAAACTGTTTTTT
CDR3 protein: CASSQDRGGSNEKLFF

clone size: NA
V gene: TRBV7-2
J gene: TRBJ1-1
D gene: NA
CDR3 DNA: TGTGCCAGCAGGCTACAGGGAAACACTGAAGCTTTCTTT
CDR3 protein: CASRLQGNTEAFF

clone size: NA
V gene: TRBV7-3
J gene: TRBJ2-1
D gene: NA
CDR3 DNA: TGTGCCAGCAGCATAGGGGGAGGGCCAAGGTACAATGAGCAGTTCTTC
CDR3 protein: CASSIGGGPRYNEQFF

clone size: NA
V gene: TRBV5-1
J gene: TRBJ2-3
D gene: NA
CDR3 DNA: TGCGCCAGCAGCTTGGGTACCGGGACAAGCAGCACAGATACGCAGTATTTT
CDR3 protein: CASSLGTGTSSTDTQYF

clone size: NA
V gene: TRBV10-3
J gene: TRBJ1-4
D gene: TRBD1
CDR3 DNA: TGTGCCATCAGACCTCAGGGGGCCGCAACTAATGAAAAACTGTTTTTT
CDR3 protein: CAIRPQGAATNEKLFF

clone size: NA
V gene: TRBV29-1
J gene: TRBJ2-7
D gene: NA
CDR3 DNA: TGCAGCGTACGGCAGGATGTCGAGCAGTACTTC
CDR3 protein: CSVRQDVEQYF

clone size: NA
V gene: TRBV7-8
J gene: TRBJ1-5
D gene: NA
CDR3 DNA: TGTGCCAGCAGCCGCCAGGCGGCCAGGGGCAATCAGCCCCAGCATTTT
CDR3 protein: CASSRQAARGNQPQHF

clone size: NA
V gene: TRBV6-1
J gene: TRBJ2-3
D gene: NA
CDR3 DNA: TGTGCCAGCAGTGAAACGGTGCTTCGCACAGATACGCAGTATTTT
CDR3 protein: CASSETVLRTDTQYF

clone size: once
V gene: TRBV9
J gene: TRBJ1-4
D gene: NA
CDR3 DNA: TGTGCCAGCAGCGCGTCAGGGGTTGAAAAACTGTTTTTT
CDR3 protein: CASSASGVEKLFF

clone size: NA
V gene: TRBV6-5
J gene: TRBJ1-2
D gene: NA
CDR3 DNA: TGTGCCAGCAGGGAGAGCCCACCCTCTGGCTACACCTTC
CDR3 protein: CASRESPPSGYTF

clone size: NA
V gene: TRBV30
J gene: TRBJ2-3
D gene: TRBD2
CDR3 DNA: TGTGCCCGTCGGAAAGTCCCTGGGGCGGGAGTTTGGGGCACAGATACGCAGTATTTT
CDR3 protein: CARRKVPGAGVWGTDTQYF

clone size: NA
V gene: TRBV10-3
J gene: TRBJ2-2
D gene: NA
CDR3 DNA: TGTGCCATCAACCGCGGAACTAACGGGGAGCTGTTTTTT
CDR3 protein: CAINRGTNGELFF

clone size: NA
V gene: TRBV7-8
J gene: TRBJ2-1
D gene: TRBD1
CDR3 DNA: TGTGCCAGCATCCAAAAACAGGGGGCTGGTGAGCAGTTCTTC
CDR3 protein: CASIQKQGAGEQFF

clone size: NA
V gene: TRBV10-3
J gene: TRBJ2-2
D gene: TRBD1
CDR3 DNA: TGTGCCATCAACAGTGGCGGGCAGGGGGCGTCAGGCACCGGGGAGCTGTTTTTT
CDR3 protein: CAINSGGQGASGTGELFF

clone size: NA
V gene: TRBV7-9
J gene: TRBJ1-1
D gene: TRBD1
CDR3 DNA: TGTGCCAGCTATAAAGACCCACAGGGGTTAACTGAAGCTTTCTTT
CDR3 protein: CASYKDPQGLTEAFF

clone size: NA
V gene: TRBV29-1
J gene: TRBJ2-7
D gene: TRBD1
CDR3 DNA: TGCAGCGTTGAGGACCAGGGGGCCTACGAGCAGTACTTC
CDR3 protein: CSVEDQGAYEQYF